This T cell receptor (beta chain) was sequenced for a study of blood T cells in healthy people across ages. Overall study context: In model experiments, template switching was able to capture about one barcoded beta molecule for every two T cells that were present.

As regards this clonotype: What it binds is not known.

Primed by a sample-barcoded 5' primer and a J-beta primer mix, a second PCR proceeded for 7 to 11 cycles. Each cDNA was tagged by a template-switch adaptor containing 12 random nucleotides. Each CDR3 protein gets one entry after TCRdb re-called the 5' RACE reads with MiXCR. The sample lists fewer than 1 million distinct CDR3 sequences, approximately 44% occurring once. Study-wide results and limits: Measured against age, TCR beta diversity per million T cells decreased in a roughly linear manner. Unsorted PBMCs prevented conclusive naive versus antigen-experienced comparison.

The germline CDR1 and CDR2 sequences are LGHNA and YSLEER. The V and J ends lost 2 bases and 4 bases, in that order; junction bases with no gene match: 5. The CDR3 length is 15 residues. The receptor was isolated from a man between 60 and 70 years old in good health. The chain combines TRBV4-3 with TRBJ2-7, with TRBD1 matching over 10 bases. Sequencing used blood. CDR3: CASSQSEGQGYEQYF. The DNA for the CDR3 is TGCGCCAGCAGCCAATCTGAGGGACAGGGGTACGAGCAGTACTTC.